This TCR beta chain was obtained from a study of blood T cell repertoires in COVID-19. Study-wide context: Sources were T cells, B-cell-depleted T cells, or PBMCs; the material itself was cDNA or gDNA.

This CDR3 contains 15 residues. CDR1 and CDR2 from the germline V gene are SGHRS and YFSETQ. V lost 4 bases, J lost 8 bases, and 8 bases stayed unmatched. Original processing notes: Reference gene primer amplification gave nucleated cell count estimates. The repertoire was sequenced with immunoSEQ multiplex PCR; TCRdb's copy has only in-frame clones and lacks some. Clone size and the V and J calls come from that table; the DNA yielded D and trimming. The sample lists 190,000 or so clones; 70% to 90% were seen once. This TCR came from a woman aged 65 to 85 with acute or convalescent COVID-19. The rearrangement uses TRBV5-1 and TRBJ1-4, with 10 nucleotides matching TRBD1. Material for sequencing was peripheral blood. The CDR3 region is CASSEPGTGVEKLFF. The CDR3, as DNA: TGCGCCAGCAGCGAACCCGGGACAGGGGTGGAAAAACTGTTTTTT.